This TCR beta chain was obtained from a study of T cell responses to AZD1222 COVID-19 vaccine. Study-wide results and limits: Only a handful of AZD1222 recipients, roughly 6 in all, had baseline seropositivity. Nearly half of spike-specific TCRs reportedly go after variant regions that carry no mutations.

As regards this clone: Its antigen remains unknown.

V was trimmed by 7 bases and J by 1 base, leaving 11 bases between them. This CDR3 comprises 13 residues. Germline CDR1 reads SGHRS; CDR2 reads YFSETQ. TCRdb's table, derived via immunoSEQ multiplex PCR, lists solely in-frame clones and lacks some. The data show 100,000 or so clones, roughly 87% seen once. V and J are TRBV5-1 and TRBJ1-1; maybe TRBD1 (5 bases). The origin of this receptor is an adult in good health. The material sequenced was peripheral blood, taken on day 0 of AZD1222 vaccination. The CDR3 DNA reads TGCGCCAGCGGGGCCTCAGGGAACACTGAAGCTTTCTTT. Translation: CASGASGNTEAFF.